Sequencing of this TCR beta chain was carried out in a study of blood T cell repertoires in COVID-19. Study context: The United States, Italy and Spain were the sources of the acute and convalescent COVID-19 samples. T cells, B-cell-depleted T cells, or PBMCs supplied cDNA or gDNA.

In the original analysis: Estimated nucleated cell counts came from reference gene primer amplification. Repertoires were generated with immunoSEQ multiplex PCR, while TCRdb's copy carries only in-frame clones and drops some. V and J calls and clone size are as listed in that table; D and trimming were resolved from the DNA. The sample records about 110,000 clones, about 90% being singletons. The sample was peripheral blood. The origin of this receptor is a man aged 35 to 55 with active or convalescent COVID-19.

CDR3 amino acids: CASSLGGGNSPLHF. CDR3 coding DNA: TGTGCCAGCAGCTTAGGAGGGGGAAATTCACCCCTCCACTTT. The V and J genes are TRBV11-2 and TRBJ1-6, with D possibly being TRBD1 (6 bases). This CDR3 has 14 amino acids. The germline V gene has CDR1 SGHAT and CDR2 FQNNGV. Deletions cut 1 base from V and 7 bases from J, with 8 bases between.